Given below is one TCR beta chain in context. Its antigen remains unidentified. The data were obtained in a study of cytomegalovirus exposure and HLA in healthy donors. Points from the study as a whole: A later analysis found common viral pathogens apparently linked to several of the most significant clusters. Researchers reportedly found TCR beta sequences accurately predicted most subjects' HLA-A and HLA-B alleles. Among immune exposure information, only CMV serostatus was available. Equally common other TCR beta chains were less clonally expanded than HLA-associated ones, a later analysis found.

The PCR employed 60 Vbeta primers together with 13 Jbeta primers. Libraries were prepared by immunoSEQ multiplex PCR; TCRdb keeps only in-frame clonotypes and omits some of them. The sample lists some 180,000 clones; 76% were seen once. Trimming took off 3 bases at V and 3 bases at J, with 14 bases between the two ends. The CDR3 has 16 residues. The germline CDR1 and CDR2 sequences are LGHNA and YSLEER. The origin of this receptor is a woman in her 30s in good health and CMV-seropositive. The source material was PBMCs. The rearrangement joins TRBV4-3 to TRBJ1-4; perhaps TRBD1 as D (6 bases). The CDR3 DNA sequence: TGCGCCAGCAGCCACCAGTACAGGGCCTCTAATGAAAAACTGTTTTTT. Translating gives CASSHQYRASNEKLFF.